This entry lists 9 T cell receptor beta chains sequenced from one sample in a study of T cell clonality in common variable immunodeficiency. Their antigens remain unidentified. Study outcomes and limitations: In common variable immunodeficiency, TCR beta chains reportedly carried fewer deletions and N-nucleotide insertions.

Assay: immunoSEQ multiplex PCR; the TCRdb copy retains only in-frame clones and omits some. The sample was found to contain some 14,000 clones, and every one recurs. Material: peripheral blood mononuclear cells. The source is a human donor with common variable immunodeficiency.

The CDR3 region is CASSPTEDRGQPQHF. The DNA read from the CDR3 is TGTGCCAGCTCACCAACAGAGGACAGGGGACAGCCC. This chain connects TRBV18 to TRBJ1-5; 9 bases are shared with TRBD1. Read sequence stops 3 residues before the CDR3 end, and the germline J gene provides the missing end. The germline CDR1 and CDR2 sequences are KGHSH and LQKENI. The CDR3 has 15 amino acids. V shed 2 bases, J shed 7 bases, and the junction held 6 bases outside the gene matches.

This clone was detected a few times. The observed sequence ends 3 residues before the CDR3 terminus, with the missing tail filled in from the germline J gene. V is TRBV5-6 and J is TRBJ1-5; D is possibly TRBD1 (6 bases). Germline V gene sequence: CDR1 SGHDT, CDR2 YYEEEE. CDR3 size: 15 residues. Trimming shortened V by 1 base and J by 2 bases, and 10 bases separated the two germline ends. The CDR3 here is CASSLRGMGNQPQHF. CDR3 bases read: TGTGCCAGCAGCTTGAGGGGGATGGGCAATCAGCCC.

About this clone itself: The read falls 3 residues short of the CDR3 end, and the missing part is taken from the germline J gene. The J gene is TRBJ1-4, the V gene TRBV7-2; 8 bases align to TRBD1. CDR3 length: 14 amino acids. Per the germline V gene, CDR1 is SGHTA and CDR2 is FQGNSA. With 5 bases clipped from V and 7 bases from J, the junction kept 6 bases outside the gene matches. The CDR3 reads CASSPVGQGEKLFF. The DNA read from the CDR3 is TGTGCCAGCAGCCCCGTCGGACAGGGTGAAAAA.

A few counts support this clone. Read coverage stops 3 residues before the CDR3 terminus; the germline J gene supplies the remainder. The gene calls are TRBV19 and TRBJ1-2, with 7 bases identical to TRBD1. Germline values: CDR1 LNHDA, CDR2 SQIVND (reference sequence). With V trimmed by 5 bases and J by 4 bases, 10 bases remained unmatched. The CDR3 is made up of 15 amino acids. CDR3 bases read: TGTGCCAGTAGTTCGGTTACAGGGGAGACCTATGGC. Amino acid sequence: CASSSVTGETYG. The CDR3 in its entirety is CASSSVTGETYGYTF.

This clone was found many times. The read ends 3 residues before the CDR3 terminus; that terminus is restored from the germline J gene. V and J are TRBV5-6 and TRBJ1-2, with D possibly TRBD1 on 5 matching bases. There are 14 residues in the CDR3. The V gene lost 1 base and the J gene lost 4 bases, with 11 bases spanning the gap. CDR1 is SGHDT, CDR2 YYEEEE, per germline. Incomplete CDR3 DNA: TGTGCCAGCAGCTTGTTGTCAGGGCTCTATGGC. It is translated as CASSLLSGLYG. The full CDR3 sequence reads CASSLLSGLYGYTF.

This clone was observed a few times. The read finishes 3 residues shy of the CDR3 end, and the germline J gene is used to complete it. This chain connects TRBV19 to TRBJ2-4; TRBD2 matches 9 bases. Germline trimming cut 8 bases from V and 7 bases from J; bases unmatched to any gene: 9. The length of the CDR3 is 14 residues. Germline V gene lookup returns CDR1 LNHDA and CDR2 SQIVND (reference sequence). The CDR3 bases that were read are TGTGCCAGTTCGTTAGGGACTAGCATGAACATT. Protein: CASSLGTSMNI. Given in full, the CDR3 is CASSLGTSMNIQYF. The entire variable domain, with the rest obtained from reference TRBV19 and TRBJ2-4, is as follows: DGGITQSPKYLFRKEGQNVTLSCEQNLNHDAMYWYRQDPGQGLRLIYYSQIVNDFQKGDIAEGYSVSREKKESFPLTVTSAQKNPTAFYLCASSLGTSMNIQYFGAGTRLSVL.

About this clone: Read data end 3 residues before the CDR3 end; the end is taken from the germline J gene. This chain uses TRBV20-1 with TRBJ1-4; perhaps TRBD1 as D (5 bases). V was trimmed by 5 bases and J by 6 bases, leaving 16 bases between them. This CDR3 region has 14 residues. In germline, CDR1 is DFQATT, CDR2 SNEGSKA (reference sequence). The CDR3 bases that were read are TGCAGTGCTGTCCTAGGGGATCGGGATGAAAAA. Translated: CSAVLGDRDEK. The whole CDR3 sequence reads CSAVLGDRDEKLFF.

This clone was picked up a small number of times. The sequence runs out 3 residues before the end of the CDR3; the remainder is reconstructed from the germline J gene. The chain uses TRBV6-1 and TRBJ1-2; D is perhaps TRBD1 (5 bases). The CDR3 runs to 14 residues. Germline V gives CDR1 MNHNS, CDR2 SASEGT. The part of the CDR3 DNA that was read is TGTGCCAGCAGTGAAGGGCAGGGTGTGGGGGGC. Translated, it gives CASSEGQGVGG. The entire CDR3 is CASSEGQGVGGYTF.

In the case of this clone: The missing CDR3 end, 3 residues past where the read stops, is filled in from the germline J gene. The chain is built from TRBV7-8 and TRBJ2-5, with 9 bases fitting TRBD1. This CDR3 has 14 residues. V lost 5 bases, J lost 3 bases, and 4 bases stayed unmatched. CDR1 and CDR2 from the germline V gene are SGHVS and FQNEAQ. The sequenced CDR3 bases are TGTGCCAGCAGCCACTGGACAGGGGAAGAGACC. Translating gives CASSHWTGEET. The whole CDR3 region reads CASSHWTGEETQYF.